The sample holds a few counts of the clone carrying this TCR beta chain. The antigen is not known. This record comes from a study of T cells after yellow fever vaccination. Looking at the study overall: It was SMART-Seq v4 Ultra Low Input that prepared the fractions with low cell numbers.

Notes on the study in general: It was the secondary response that reached its peak faster, day 5 versus 15, but it was weaker. Most clones from primary vaccination were detected again post-booster (approximately 97% CD4, roughly 85% CD8).

This CDR3 is built from 14 residues. Trimming stripped 3 bases from V and 7 bases from J, with 10 bases between. Conversion of TCR transcripts into cDNA relied on 5'RACE template switching, which added a universal primer site and UMIs. From the 5' RACE reads, TCRdb called clonotypes with MiXCR, one entry per CDR3 protein. The sample has 200,000 to 250,000 distinct CDR3 sequences, 6.9% seen once. The sequence derives from a man under 40 who received the YFV17D yellow fever vaccine. The chain carries TRBV12-3 or TRBV12-4 and TRBJ1-6, with D possibly matching TRBD1 (5 bases). The material sequenced was CD4+ T cells sorted from PBMCs, taken 15 days after the yellow fever booster vaccination. For the CDR3, the DNA is TGTGCCAGCAGTTTCCAGGGCGGAAATTCACCCCTCCACTTT. This translates into CASSFQGGNSPLHF.